This TCR beta chain derives from a study of T cells after yellow fever vaccination. Across the study: Where fractions had low cell numbers, libraries were prepared from them with the SMART-Seq v4 Ultra Low Input RNA kit.

This clonotype has more than one count but fewer than ten. Its specificity is unknown. TCR cDNA was made by 5'RACE template switching, adding a universal primer site and UMIs. TCRdb fed the 5' RACE reads into MiXCR, producing one record per CDR3 protein. The sample holds fewer than 450,000 distinct CDR3 sequences; 3% to 4.5% are singletons and the top ten take 20% to 25%. Study outcomes and limitations: Only a minor proportion of clonotypes was detected across both CD4 and CD8 compartments. Most primary-vaccination clones reappeared after the booster (approximately 97% CD4, about 90% CD8).

This CDR3 region has 15 residues. J gave up 6 bases and V 3 bases, and 10 bases lay outside the gene matches. The V gene's germline CDR1 is DFQATT and CDR2 SNEGSKA (reference sequence). This TCR was recovered from a man younger than 35 who received the YFV17D yellow fever vaccine. Sequences were derived from PBMCs, sampled 5 days after the yellow fever booster vaccination. The chain combines TRBV20-1 with TRBJ2-1, with 8 nucleotides matching TRBD2. CDR3 in DNA: TGCAGTGCTAGTTCCAACAAGCGGGGGTTCAATGAGCAGTTCTTC. Translated: CSASSNKRGFNEQFF.